This section outlines one T cell receptor (beta chain) sequence together with its context. Its antigen remains unidentified. CDR1 and CDR2 from the germline V gene are MDHEN and SYDVKM. After removal of 7 bases from V and 6 bases from J, the junction contained 9 bases not matched to a gene. The CDR3 sequence is 16 residues long. This specimen comes from a study of OX40 agonist ivuxolimab in advanced cancers. Looking at the study overall: Patients undergoing dose escalation presented with hepatocellular carcinoma, melanoma, renal cell or head and neck cancer. Among those enrolled, mean age was approximately 62 years (range roughly 23 to 90) and approximately 83% were male. General study points: Patients who responded partially at 0.1-3.0 mg/kg showed clonal expansion ranking among the lowest.

Method: immunoSEQ multiplex PCR; TCRdb's copy keeps in-frame clones and lacks some. In the table there are about 79,000 clones, under 85% of which are singletons. Sampling of blood occurred at baseline, cycle 4 day 1, and cycle 7 day 1. The chain links TRBV28 to TRBJ2-1, with 13 bases identical to TRBD2. Sequenced here: CD4+ or CD8+ T cells sorted from blood, sampled in a trial of the OX40 agonist ivuxolimab. The receptor was derived from an adult with an advanced solid tumor such as melanoma, head and neck, liver or kidney cancer. The CDR3 protein is CASTGTSGTRGNEQFF. The DNA of the CDR3 is TGTGCCAGCACAGGGACTAGCGGGACCCGAGGCAATGAGCAGTTCTTC.